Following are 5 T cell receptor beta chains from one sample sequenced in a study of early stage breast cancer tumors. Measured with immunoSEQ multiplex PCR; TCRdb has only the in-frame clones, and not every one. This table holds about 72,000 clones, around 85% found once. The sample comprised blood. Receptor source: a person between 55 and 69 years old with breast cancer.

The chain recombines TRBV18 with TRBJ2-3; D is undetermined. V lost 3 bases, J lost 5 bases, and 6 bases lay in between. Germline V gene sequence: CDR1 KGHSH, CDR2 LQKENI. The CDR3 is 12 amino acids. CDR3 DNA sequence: TGTGCCAGCTCACCCTTAATAGATACGCAGTATTTT. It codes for CASSPLIDTQYF.

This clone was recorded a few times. CDR3 nucleotides: TGCGCCAGCAGCTTGGACAGGGTTGAAACCGGGGAGCTGTTTTTT. Translating gives CASSLDRVETGELFF. The V call is TRBV5-1, the J call TRBJ2-2, with D possibly TRBD1 on 6 matching bases. V lost 0 bases and J 5 bases, leaving 11 bases between the germline ends. The germline V gene encodes CDR1 SGHRS and CDR2 YFSETQ. This CDR3 spans 15 amino acids.

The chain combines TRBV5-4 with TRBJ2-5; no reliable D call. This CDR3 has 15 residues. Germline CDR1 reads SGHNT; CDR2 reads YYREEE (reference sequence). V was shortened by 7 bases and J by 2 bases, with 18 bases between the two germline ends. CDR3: CASSIEVSRQETQYF. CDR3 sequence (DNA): TGTGCCAGCTCTATCGAGGTATCACGTCAAGAGACCCAGTACTTC.

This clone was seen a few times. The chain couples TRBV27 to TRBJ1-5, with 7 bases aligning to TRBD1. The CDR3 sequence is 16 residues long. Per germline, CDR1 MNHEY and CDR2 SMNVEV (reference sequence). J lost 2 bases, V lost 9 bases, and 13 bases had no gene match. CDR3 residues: CASYRGPNQGNQPQHF. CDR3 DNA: TGTGCCAGTTACAGGGGACCAAACCAAGGCAATCAGCCCCAGCATTTT.

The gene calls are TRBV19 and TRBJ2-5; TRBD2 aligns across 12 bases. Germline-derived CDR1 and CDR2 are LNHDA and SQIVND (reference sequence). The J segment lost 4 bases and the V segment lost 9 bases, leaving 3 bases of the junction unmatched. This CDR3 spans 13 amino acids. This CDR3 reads CASQGLAGETQYF. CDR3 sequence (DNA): TGTGCCAGCCAGGGACTAGCGGGAGAGACCCAGTACTTC.